These 16 T cell receptor beta chains originate from one sample sequenced in a study of Graves' ophthalmopathy and Graves' hyperthyroidism. Amplifying from RNA transcripts, the study obtained TCR beta CDR3 regions. HTBI-primed first-round RT-PCR preceded second-round multiplex PCR. Using its own MiXCR run on the multiplex PCR reads, TCRdb lists one record per CDR3 protein. The table has about 400,000 distinct CDR3 sequences, about a sixth seen once; the top ten hold around 1.5%. Sequenced sample: peripheral blood. These receptor sequences come from a woman aged 18-29 years with Graves' ophthalmopathy.

This clonotype came up many times. The chain employs TRBV5-1 and TRBJ1-2; D is undetermined. Germline V gives CDR1 SGHRS, CDR2 YFSETQ. The CDR3 extends over 14 amino acids. With 0 bases removed from V and 1 base from J, the gap between germline ends came to 7 bases. Here the CDR3 reads CASSLEPVNYGYTF. In DNA form, the CDR3 reads TGCGCCAGCAGCTTGGAGCCGGTTAACTATGGCTACACCTTC. Combining the CDR3 with reference TRBV5-1 and TRBJ1-2 gives the whole variable domain KAGVTQTPRYLIKTRGQQVTLSCSPISGHRSVSWYQQTPGQGLQFLFEYFSETQRNKGNFPGRFSGRQFSNSRSEMNVSTLELGDSALYLCASSLEPVNYGYTFGSGTRLTVV.

This clonotype was seen repeatedly, ten times or more. The chain carries TRBV5-1 and TRBJ2-6; D tentatively reads TRBD1 or TRBD2 (6 bases each). This CDR3 has 17 amino acids. The V gene lost 4 bases and the J gene lost 0 bases, with 14 bases spanning the gap. The germline CDR1 and CDR2 sequences are SGHRS and YFSETQ. Here the CDR3 reads CASSPIRGRSGANVLTF. CDR3 DNA sequence: TGCGCCAGCAGCCCGATTCGGGGGCGCTCTGGGGCCAACGTCCTGACTTTC.

This clonotype was counted many times. The CDR3 DNA sequence: TGTGCCAGCAGCCTAGGGGACTCTGGGGCCAACGTCCTGACTTTC. Translating it yields CASSLGDSGANVLTF. This sequence joins TRBV9 and TRBJ2-6, with D possibly matching TRBD1 (5 bases). Trimming stripped 4 bases from V and 0 bases from J, with 8 bases between. Germline-derived CDR1 and CDR2 are SGDLS and YYNGEE. The CDR3 is 15 amino acids.

There are many counts of this clonotype. The V and J genes are TRBV28 and TRBJ2-2; TRBD2 might be the D (5 bases). With 3 bases removed from V and 5 bases from J, the gap between germline ends came to 13 bases. Germline-derived CDR1 and CDR2 are MDHEN and SYDVKM. The CDR3 has 15 amino acids. The CDR3 reads CASSLFRAVTGELFF. Written as DNA, the CDR3 is TGTGCCAGCAGTTTGTTTCGAGCGGTGACCGGGGAGCTGTTTTTT.

This clonotype was found once. The chain carries TRBV6-2 or TRBV6-3 and TRBJ1-2; no reliable D call. The CDR3 is 13 amino acids. Looked up from germline, CDR1 is MNHEY and CDR2 is SVGEGT. The V gene lost 6 bases and the J gene lost 1 base, with 9 bases spanning the gap. CDR3 sequence reads: CASRKDRNYGYTF. The DNA for the CDR3 is TGTGCCAGCAGAAAAGACCGTAACTATGGCTACACCTTC.

This clonotype has a count of ten or more. V is TRBV2 and J is TRBJ1-6; D is ambiguous. The CDR3 has 13 residues. Germline V gene data show CDR1 as SNHLY and CDR2 as FYNNEI. V lost 8 bases and J lost 7, with 12 bases in between. CDR3 DNA sequence: TGTGCCAGCGGTTGGGAGTTGAATTCACCCCTCCACTTT. Translating it yields CASGWELNSPLHF.

This clonotype has ten or more counts. V gene TRBV7-3 combines with J gene TRBJ1-1; TRBD1 might be the D (6 bases). CDR3 length: 12 residues. The V and J ends lost 5 bases and 9 bases respectively, with 13 bases between them. Germline CDR1 reads SGHTA; CDR2 reads FQGTGA. DNA for the CDR3: TGTGCCAGCAGCCCCGGGGGGGGGCAAGCTTTCTTT. As protein: CASSPGGGQAFF.

This clonotype was counted at least ten times. The rearrangement joins TRBV19 to TRBJ2-7, with 10 bases that match TRBD1. Trimming took 5 bases from V and 5 from J; bases not matched to a gene: 12. This CDR3 contains 16 residues. Germline CDR1 and CDR2: LNHDA and SQIVND (reference sequence). The CDR3 sequence is CASSVDFGTGVHEQYF. CDR3 coding DNA: TGTGCCAGTAGTGTCGACTTCGGGACAGGGGTCCACGAGCAGTACTTC.

The chain joins TRBV7-2 to TRBJ2-7; D perhaps matches TRBD2 (6 bases). This CDR3 contains 15 residues. V lost 6 bases and J lost 3, with 18 bases in between. From germline, CDR1 is SGHTA and CDR2 FQGNSA. Here the CDR3 reads CASRILPGLNYEQYF. For the CDR3, the DNA is TGTGCCAGCAGGATACTCCCGGGACTGAACTACGAGCAGTACTTC.

This clonotype was detected many times. The chain uses TRBV2 and TRBJ2-7, with D possibly TRBD2 on 6 matching bases. V lost 7 bases to trimming and J lost 5 bases, with 18 bases between them. This CDR3 has 14 residues. Per germline, CDR1 SNHLY and CDR2 FYNNEI. The CDR3 DNA reads TGTGCCAGCACACACGGATGGGAGGAGGACGAGCAGTACTTC. Translating it yields CASTHGWEEDEQYF.

This clonotype came up many times. The rearrangement uses TRBV6-5 and TRBJ1-3, with TRBD1 as a possible D gene (6 bases). V lost 5 bases, J lost 4 bases, and 18 bases lay in between. Germline CDR1 reads MNHEY; CDR2 reads SVGAGI. This CDR3 has 16 residues. DNA of the CDR3: TGTGCCAGCAGTCCCCCGGGACAACCAACGGGAAACACCATATATTTT. This translates into CASSPPGQPTGNTIYF.

This chain joins TRBV10-3 and TRBJ2-7; 10 bases are a match to TRBD2. CDR1 ENHRY and CDR2 SYGVKD come from the germline V gene. The junction had 6 bases not matched to a gene; V was cut back by 0 bases and J by 1 base. The CDR3 loop spans 17 amino acids. The CDR3 is CAISESSGRPKSYEQYF. In DNA form, the CDR3 reads TGTGCCATCAGTGAGTCTAGCGGGAGGCCAAAATCCTACGAGCAGTACTTC.

This clonotype was recorded at least ten times. The chain is built from TRBV5-1 and TRBJ1-3, with 8 bases fitting TRBD1. J was trimmed by 0 bases and V by 0 bases; bases with no gene match: 5. The CDR3 runs to 17 residues. Germline V lookup: CDR1 SGHRS, CDR2 YFSETQ. The CDR3: CASSLGDRRISGNTIYF. The CDR3 nucleotides are TGCGCCAGCAGCTTGGGGGACAGGCGGATCTCTGGAAACACCATATATTTT.

Ten or more counts support this clonotype. The V and J genes are TRBV20-1 and TRBJ1-5, with TRBD1 as a possible D gene (6 bases). The CDR3 length is 15 residues. V lost 0 bases and J 7 bases, leaving 16 bases between the germline ends. Germline lookup yields CDR1 DFQATT and CDR2 SNEGSKA (reference sequence). In DNA form, the CDR3 reads TGCAGTGCTAGAGATCGGCAGGGGTGGGCCCAGCCCCAGCATTTT. Translating it yields CSARDRQGWAQPQHF.

V is TRBV6-2 or TRBV6-3 and J is TRBJ2-2; D is uncertain. The length of the CDR3 is 16 residues. V lost 10 bases and J 0 bases, leaving 18 bases between the germline ends. Germline-derived CDR1 and CDR2 are MNHEY and SVGEGT. The CDR3 spells CATLREWRPNTGELFF. CDR3 in DNA: TGTGCCACCCTACGAGAATGGAGACCGAACACCGGGGAGCTGTTTTTT.

This clonotype was seen a handful of times. The V gene is TRBV27, the J gene TRBJ1-6; D remains ambiguous. Germline CDR1 is MNHEY and CDR2 is SMNVEV (reference sequence). With 7 bases removed from V and 10 bases from J, the gap between germline ends came to 11 bases. The CDR3 has 12 residues. The CDR3 bases are TGTGCCAGCAATACGAGAATGTCACCCCTCCACTTT. Protein sequence: CASNTRMSPLHF.